Listed below are T cell receptor beta chains from one sample, sequenced in a study of blood T cell repertoires in COVID-19. Clones were sequenced by immunoSEQ multiplex PCR, and TCRdb holds only the in-frame ones, with some missing. Here the sample spans about 74,000 clones, approximately 89% being singletons. Sequenced input: peripheral blood. The receptor set was obtained from a woman of 80 years or more with acute or convalescent COVID-19. Both conserved end residues are part of each CDR3. D genes are given only for firm matches. Clone size is shown for a subset of rows, as once, few, many or a class of expanded clone.

V	D	size	J	CDR3	DNA
TRBV5-8	TRBD1	few	TRBJ1-5	CASTSGQGFMGNQPQHF	TGTGCCAGCACTTCGGGACAGGGGTTTATGGGCAATCAGCCCCAGCATTTT
TRBV30	.	few	TRBJ2-2	CAWSGGSNTGELFF	TGTGCCTGGAGTGGAGGTAGCAACACCGGGGAGCTGTTTTTT
TRBV11-2	.	.	TRBJ2-7	CASSLGPAQGYEQYF	TGTGCCAGCAGCTTAGGTCCGGCACAGGGTTACGAGCAGTACTTC
TRBV27	TRBD1	once	TRBJ2-1	CASSSPSPGQPYNEQFF	TGTGCCAGCAGTTCTCCATCCCCGGGACAGCCATACAATGAGCAGTTCTTC
TRBV7-7	.	.	TRBJ2-3	CASSDQGGDTQYF	TGTGCTAGCAGCGACCAGGGTGGGGATACGCAGTATTTT
TRBV4-2	.	once	TRBJ1-3	CASSQDRVSGNTIYF	TGTGCCAGCAGCCAAGACAGGGTATCAGGAAACACCATATATTTT
TRBV6-6	.	.	TRBJ1-1	CASRIDTEAFF	TGTGCCAGCAGAATAGACACTGAAGCTTTCTTT
TRBV5-1	TRBD1	.	TRBJ2-7	CASSFAGGSYEQYF	TGCGCCAGCAGCTTTGCAGGGGGCTCCTACGAGCAGTACTTC
TRBV15	TRBD1	.	TRBJ1-2	CATSRDDRGSYGYTF	TGTGCCACCAGCAGAGATGACAGGGGAAGCTATGGCTACACCTTC
TRBV4-2	.	.	TRBJ1-4	CASSQPQGNNEKLFF	TGTGCCAGCAGCCAGCCCCAGGGGAATAATGAAAAACTGTTTTTT
TRBV3-1/TRBV3-2	.	.	TRBJ1-1	CASSRRTGHTEAFF	TGTGCCAGCAGCCGTAGAACAGGGCACACTGAAGCTTTCTTT
TRBV7-2	.	.	TRBJ2-1	CASRKDRSSYNEQFF	TGTGCCAGCAGGAAAGACAGGTCCTCCTACAATGAGCAGTTCTTC
TRBV4-3	.	.	TRBJ2-3	CASSQALADTQYF	TGCGCCAGCAGCCAGGCCCTAGCAGATACGCAGTATTTT
TRBV24-1	.	.	TRBJ2-1	CATSESRDWYNEQFF	TGTGCCACCAGTGAAAGCCGGGACTGGTACAATGAGCAGTTCTTC
TRBV4-1	TRBD1	.	TRBJ1-1	CASSQEGAGGRDTEAFF	TGCGCCAGCAGCCAAGAGGGGGCAGGGGGACGCGACACTGAAGCTTTCTTT
TRBV25-1	.	.	TRBJ2-5	CASSALDSPQETQYF	TGTGCCAGCAGTGCCCTGGACTCTCCACAAGAGACCCAGTACTTC
TRBV5-1	TRBD2	.	TRBJ2-1	CARPKGLAGLSSYNEQFF	TGCGCCAGACCGAAGGGACTAGCGGGCCTGAGCTCCTACAATGAGCAGTTCTTC
TRBV5-1	TRBD1	.	TRBJ2-3	CASRPGTGDTQYF	TGCGCCAGCAGACCTGGGACAGGTGATACGCAGTATTTT
TRBV19	TRBD2	.	TRBJ2-1	CASSSQREGGNEQFF	TGTGCCAGTAGTTCACAGCGGGAGGGGGGGAATGAGCAGTTCTTC
TRBV5-1	.	once	TRBJ1-2	CASSQDMAGYTF	TGCGCCAGCAGCCAAGACATGGCGGGCTACACCTTC
TRBV5-6	.	.	TRBJ1-1	CASSLTGTEAFF	TGTGCCAGCAGCCTAACCGGGACTGAAGCTTTCTTT
TRBV9	.	few	TRBJ2-5	CASSVGAGTWETQYF	TGTGCCAGCAGCGTAGGGGCGGGGACTTGGGAGACCCAGTACTTC
TRBV6-5	TRBD1	.	TRBJ1-2	CASSFYRGRRGYGYTF	TGTGCCAGCAGTTTCTACAGGGGGCGCCGGGGTTATGGCTACACCTTC
TRBV6-1	.	.	TRBJ2-2	CASSESIWAGNTGELFF	TGTGCCAGCAGTGAAAGCATATGGGCAGGTAACACCGGGGAGCTGTTTTTT
TRBV6-1	TRBD1	.	TRBJ2-6	CASSEVGTGVPSGANVLTF	TGTGCCAGCAGTGAAGTAGGGACAGGGGTCCCTTCCGGGGCCAACGTCCTGACTTTC
TRBV15	TRBD2	.	TRBJ2-7	CATSRPAGDTYEQYF	TGTGCCACCAGCAGGCCAGCGGGGGATACCTACGAGCAGTACTTC
TRBV7-3	TRBD2	.	TRBJ2-1	CASSSRGTSLNEQFF	TGTGCCAGCAGCTCCCGCGGGACTAGTCTCAATGAGCAGTTCTTC
TRBV6-1	.	once	TRBJ1-2	CASSEGGGRYGYTF	TGTGCCAGCAGTGAAGGGGGAGGGCGCTATGGCTACACCTTC
TRBV27	.	.	TRBJ2-5	CASSLFSGVQETQYF	TGTGCCAGCAGCCTCTTCTCGGGAGTCCAAGAGACCCAGTACTTC
TRBV14	TRBD2	.	TRBJ2-1	CASSQRFLSGRRNNEQFF	TGTGCCAGCAGCCAACGCTTTCTTAGCGGGAGGAGGAACAATGAGCAGTTCTTC
TRBV5-4	.	.	TRBJ2-3	CASSYGLRTSTDTQYF	TGTGCCAGCAGCTACGGACTTCGTACTAGCACAGATACGCAGTATTTT
TRBV18	.	.	TRBJ2-2	CASSGQRAVGELFF	TGTGCCAGCTCAGGCCAGCGGGCCGTCGGGGAGCTGTTTTTT
TRBV15	.	.	TRBJ1-4	CATSRDPLPSEKLFF	TGTGCCACCAGCAGAGATCCCCTGCCTAGTGAAAAACTGTTTTTT
TRBV5-1	.	.	TRBJ1-1	CASSSGSTEAFF	TGCGCCAGCAGCTCAGGGTCCACTGAAGCTTTCTTT
TRBV18	TRBD1	.	TRBJ2-7	CASSTTGSNEQYF	TGTGCCAGCTCAACGACAGGGTCGAACGAGCAGTACTTC
TRBV9	TRBD2	.	TRBJ2-1	CASSWGLVNNEQFF	TGTGCCAGCAGCTGGGGACTAGTCAACAATGAGCAGTTCTTC
TRBV7-2	.	.	TRBJ2-6	CASSNRGSGANVLTF	TGTGCCAGCAGCAATCGGGGGTCTGGGGCCAACGTCCTGACTTTC
TRBV5-1	.	.	TRBJ1-1	CASSSQGNTEAFF	TGCGCCAGCAGCTCACAGGGGAACACTGAAGCTTTCTTT
TRBV5-5	.	.	TRBJ1-6	CASSIDTFYNSPLHF	TGTGCCAGCAGTATTGACACCTTCTATAATTCACCCCTCCACTTT
TRBV7-2	.	.	TRBJ1-5	CASSLLGVTSNQPQHF	TGTGCCAGCAGCTTATTGGGAGTTACTAGCAATCAGCCCCAGCATTTT
TRBV3-1/TRBV3-2	.	once	TRBJ2-1	CASSQDRRGWNEQFF	TGTGCCAGCAGCCAAGATCGGCGGGGTTGGAATGAGCAGTTCTTC
TRBV2	TRBD2	few	TRBJ2-3	CASIPGLAPTDTQYF	TGTGCCAGCATTCCGGGACTAGCGCCCACAGATACGCAGTATTTT
TRBV4-3	TRBD1	.	TRBJ2-3	CASSQGGTGVFPDTQYF	TGCGCCAGCAGCCAAGGCGGGACAGGGGTGTTCCCAGATACGCAGTATTTT
TRBV2	.	.	TRBJ1-2	CASRADLAGYTF	TGTGCCAGCAGGGCGGACCTAGCGGGCTACACCTTC
TRBV6-2/TRBV6-3	TRBD2	.	TRBJ2-5	CASSVAGTETQYF	TGTGCCAGCAGTGTAGCGGGAACGGAGACCCAGTACTTC
TRBV12-3/TRBV12-4	.	.	TRBJ1-1	CASSLRQGTEAFF	TGTGCCAGCAGTTTAAGGCAGGGCACTGAAGCTTTCTTT
TRBV18	TRBD2	.	TRBJ2-7	CASSPQGAGGDEQYF	TGTGCCAGCTCACCACAAGGGGCGGGGGGAGACGAGCAGTACTTC
TRBV6-5	TRBD1	.	TRBJ1-1	CASRTGGITEAFF	TGTGCCAGCAGAACAGGGGGCATAACTGAAGCTTTCTTT
TRBV19	TRBD1	.	TRBJ1-2	CASSIRTGGDYGYTF	TGTGCCAGTAGTATAAGGACAGGGGGCGACTATGGCTACACCTTC
TRBV2	.	few	TRBJ2-7	CASSEARSGEQYF	TGTGCCAGCAGTGAAGCGCGATCTGGCGAGCAGTACTTC
TRBV18	.	.	TRBJ2-1	CASSHAGRYNEQFF	TGTGCCAGCTCACATGCGGGCCGCTACAATGAGCAGTTCTTC
TRBV5-4	TRBD1	few	TRBJ2-7	CASSPDRAFYEQYF	TGTGCCAGCAGCCCGGACAGGGCGTTCTACGAGCAGTACTTC
TRBV19	.	.	TRBJ1-1	CATSEAMNTEAFF	TGTGCCACCTCTGAGGCGATGAACACTGAAGCTTTCTTT
TRBV19	TRBD1	.	TRBJ1-5	CASSTSGTENQPQHF	TGTGCCAGTAGTACCTCTGGGACAGAGAATCAGCCCCAGCATTTT
TRBV19	TRBD1	.	TRBJ2-7	CASSPFSGGRAYEQYF	TGTGCCAGTAGCCCCTTCTCAGGGGGTCGGGCCTACGAGCAGTACTTC
TRBV6-5	TRBD2	.	TRBJ2-7	CASSSLGLAVREQYF	TGTGCCAGCAGTAGCCTGGGACTAGCGGTTCGCGAGCAGTACTTC
TRBV19	.	once	TRBJ2-3	CASSVQGDTQYF	TGTGCCAGTAGTGTACAGGGAGATACGCAGTATTTT